This T cell receptor (beta chain) derives from a study of tumor-infiltrating lymphocytes in primary liver carcinoma. Overall study findings and caveats: Less overlap was seen in tumor-adjacent and tumor-blood pairs than in tumor region pairs. Only about 8-24% of top clones were detected in all five tumor regions.

Both RNA and DNA were isolated together from about 20-30 mg of bulk tissue that had not been sorted. All tumor samples contained more than 80% viable tumor cells. CDR1 is SEHNR and CDR2 is FQNEAQ in the germline V gene (reference sequence). CDR3 length: 12 amino acids. The authors made TCR beta cDNA from roughly 480 ng total RNA with a constant-region primer. Construction of TCR beta libraries relied on three successive nested multiplex PCR rounds employing slightly modified ARM-PCR. Forward primers for TRBV1-TRBV30 and a C-beta reverse primer served the first two PCR rounds, at around 11 cycles each. TCRdb re-analysed the multiplex PCR reads in MiXCR, keeping a single row per CDR3 protein. Of approximately 30,000 distinct CDR3 sequences listed, roughly 77% are singletons. Turning to this clonotype: Its antigen is not identified. One junction end does not reproduce the germline sequence, and a read error may be involved.

The TCR was taken from a woman aged 30 to 39 with primary liver carcinoma and hepatitis B virus infection. The gene calls are TRBV7-9 and TRBJ2-7; a possible D gene is TRBD1 (5 bases). The sequencing input was liver tumor tissue from sampling region 3. Subset given: tumor region T3, left-lateral pole. CDR3 DNA: TGCGCCAGCAACGCGGACACCTACGAGCAGTACTTC. Translated, it gives CASNADTYEQYF.